The 2 T cell receptor beta chains below come from one sample, sequenced in a study of OX40 agonist ivuxolimab in advanced cancers. Clones were read by immunoSEQ multiplex PCR, and TCRdb kept only the in-frame ones, dropping some. This table holds 35,000 to 50,000 clones, 81% found once. The sample was CD4+ or CD8+ T cells sorted from blood, taken in a trial of the OX40 agonist ivuxolimab. These receptors were taken from an adult with an advanced solid tumor such as melanoma, head and neck, liver or kidney cancer.

The sample holds a few counts of this clone. The chain carries TRBV5-1 and TRBJ2-1; 7 nucleotides agree with TRBD2. CDR3 length equals 15 residues. Germline loops: CDR1 SGHRS, CDR2 YFSETQ. V lost 6 bases and J lost 7; bases outside the gene matches: 13. CDR3 region: CASIIGASGSNEQFF. The DNA for the CDR3 is TGCGCCAGCATAATCGGGGCTAGCGGAAGTAATGAGCAGTTCTTC.

The chain links TRBV4-1 to TRBJ1-6, with TRBD1 identical over 9 bases. The germline V gene has CDR1 MGHRA and CDR2 YSYEKL. V was pared by 3 bases and J by 7 bases, with 7 bases of the junction left unmatched. The CDR3 loop spans 16 amino acids. The CDR3: CASSQTGGGRNSPLHF. The CDR3 nucleotides are TGCGCCAGCAGCCAGACAGGGGGAGGAAGGAATTCACCCCTCCACTTT.